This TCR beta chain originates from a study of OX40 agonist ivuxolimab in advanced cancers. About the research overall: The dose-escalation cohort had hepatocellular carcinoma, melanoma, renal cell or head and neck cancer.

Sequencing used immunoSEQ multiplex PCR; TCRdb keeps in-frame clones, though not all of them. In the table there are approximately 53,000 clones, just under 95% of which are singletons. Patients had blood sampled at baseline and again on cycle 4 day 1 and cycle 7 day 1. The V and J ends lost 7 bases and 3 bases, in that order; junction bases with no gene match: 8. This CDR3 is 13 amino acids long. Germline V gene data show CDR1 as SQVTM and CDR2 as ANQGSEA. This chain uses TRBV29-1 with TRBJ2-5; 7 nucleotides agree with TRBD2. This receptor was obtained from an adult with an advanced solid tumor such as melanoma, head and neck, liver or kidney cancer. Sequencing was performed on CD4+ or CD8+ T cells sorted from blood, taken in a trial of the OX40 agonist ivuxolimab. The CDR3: CSAAKAGEETQYF. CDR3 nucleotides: TGCAGCGCTGCTAAGGCGGGAGAAGAGACCCAGTACTTC.